Described below is a single TCR beta chain sequence and its context. Germline-derived CDR1 and CDR2 are KGHSH and LQKENI. The CDR3 runs to 15 residues. With V trimmed by 0 bases and J by 8 bases, 5 bases remained unmatched. This sample is drawn from a study of T cell responses to AZD1222 COVID-19 vaccine. TCRdb's copy holds only in-frame clones and misses some; the assay was immunoSEQ multiplex PCR. The sample lists more than 110,000 clones, 85% to 95% occurring once. The sequenced sample was peripheral blood, obtained on day 0 of AZD1222 vaccination. The receptor was isolated from an adult in good health. The gene calls are TRBV18 and TRBJ1-2; TRBD1 agrees at 11 bases. DNA of the CDR3: TGTGCCAGCTCACCACCGGAGGACAGGGGGCAAGGCTACACCTTC. Translated: CASSPPEDRGQGYTF.